Each of the 32 T cell receptor beta chains below was sequenced from the same sample in a study of blood T cell repertoires in COVID-19. Clones were sequenced by immunoSEQ multiplex PCR, and TCRdb holds only the in-frame ones, with some missing. In the table there are 150,000 or so clones, around 80% of which are singletons. Sequences were obtained from PBMCs or T cells enriched from blood (not recorded which). The receptor source for this set is a woman aged 50 to 60 who had recovered from COVID-19.

J is TRBJ1-3 and V is TRBV4-1; no definite D call. This CDR3 is 17 amino acids long. The germline V and J ends were trimmed by 5 bases and 0 bases, with 17 bases remaining between them. Germline CDR1 and CDR2: MGHRA and YSYEKL. DNA for the CDR3: TGCGCCAGCAGCAACCAGGTTGACCGAGCCTCTGGAAACACCATATATTTT. Translating gives CASSNQVDRASGNTIYF.

The chain is built from TRBV19 and TRBJ2-5, with a possible D match to TRBD1 (6 bases). V was cut by 5 bases and J by 5 bases, with 12 bases left in between. Germline V gene sequence: CDR1 LNHDA, CDR2 SQIVND (reference sequence). The CDR3 covers 13 residues. The CDR3 spells CASSPGHPETQYF. The CDR3 DNA is TGTGCCAGTAGTCCGGGACATCCGGAGACCCAGTACTTC.

The CDR3 is CAISESSGYNSPLHF. CDR3 coding DNA: TGTGCCATCAGTGAGTCATCAGGGTACAATTCACCCCTCCACTTT. The chain carries TRBV10-3 and TRBJ1-6, with TRBD1 as a possible D gene (5 bases). CDR3 length: 15 residues. Germline V gene data show CDR1 as ENHRY and CDR2 as SYGVKD. V lost 0 bases to trimming and J lost 7 bases, with 10 bases between them.

The chain uses TRBV6-5 and TRBJ2-2; a possible D gene is TRBD1 (6 bases). Trimming shortened V by 11 bases and J by 0 bases, and 13 bases separated the two germline ends. CDR3 size: 14 residues. Germline assignment: CDR1 MNHEY and CDR2 SVGAGI. The CDR3 here is CAATQGTNTGELFF. The CDR3 bases are TGTGCCGCGACGCAGGGGACGAACACCGGGGAGCTGTTTTTT.

V usage is TRBV27 and J usage is TRBJ2-1; tentative D call: TRBD2 (6 bases). Trimming removed 1 base at V and 5 bases at J, with 15 bases between. This CDR3 has 16 amino acids. Per the germline V gene, CDR1 is MNHEY and CDR2 is SMNVEV (reference sequence). This CDR3 is CASSLYGGYDNNEQFF. The CDR3 coding sequence is TGTGCCAGCAGTTTATATGGGGGGTACGACAACAATGAGCAGTTCTTC.

In this sample, this clone turned up once. V gene TRBV10-3 combines with J gene TRBJ2-7, with 9 bases that match TRBD2. Germline-derived CDR1 and CDR2 are ENHRY and SYGVKD. This CDR3 comprises 16 residues. With 0 bases clipped from V and 1 base from J, the junction kept 4 bases outside the gene matches. CDR3 region: CAISESLAGPSYEQYF. As DNA, the CDR3 is TGTGCCATCAGTGAGTCTCTAGCGGGGCCGTCCTACGAGCAGTACTTC.

This clone was counted only a few times. The rearrangement links TRBV6-1 to TRBJ2-7; D is ambiguous. Trimming shortened V by 3 bases and J by 3 bases, and 12 bases separated the two germline ends. This CDR3 is built from 14 residues. Germline values: CDR1 MNHNS, CDR2 SASEGT. CDR3 in DNA: TGTGCCAGCAGTGATCCAGGTCATGGCTACGAGCAGTACTTC. Amino acid sequence: CASSDPGHGYEQYF.

This clone was counted a few times. The rearrangement joins TRBV9 to TRBJ1-6, with D possibly matching TRBD1 (5 bases). V shed 0 bases and J shed 9 bases, with 10 bases lying between them. The V gene's germline CDR1 is SGDLS and CDR2 YYNGEE. CDR3 length equals 14 residues. CDR3 amino acids: CASSVERGGSPLHF. The CDR3 coding sequence is TGTGCCAGCAGCGTAGAAAGGGGCGGTTCACCCCTCCACTTT.

This clone appeared once. The chain is built from TRBV11-2 and TRBJ1-4, with D maybe TRBD1 (6 bases). CDR3 length equals 13 residues. With 5 bases removed from V and 13 bases from J, the gap between germline ends came to 17 bases. Looked up from germline, CDR1 is SGHAT and CDR2 is FQNNGV. The CDR3 spells CASSPSPGQRLFF. The CDR3 nucleotides read TGTGCCAGCAGCCCCTCCCCGGGACAAAGACTGTTTTTT.

The V gene is TRBV16, the J gene TRBJ1-5; the D is unclear. The V and J ends lost 0 bases and 7 bases respectively, with 13 bases between them. CDR3 length: 15 residues. The germline CDR1 and CDR2 sequences are KGHSY and FQNENV. This CDR3 is CASSQSYRGGQPQHF. In nucleotides, the CDR3 is TGTGCCAGCAGCCAATCCTACCGGGGAGGGCAGCCCCAGCATTTT. Supplemented by reference TRBV16 and TRBJ1-5, the full variable domain reads GEEVAQTPKHLVRGEGQKAKLYCAPIKGHSYVFWYQQVLKNEFKFLISFQNENVFDETGMPKERFSAKCLPNSPCSLEIQATKLEDSAVYFCASSQSYRGGQPQHFGDGTRLSIL.

This clone was counted ten times or more. The chain uses TRBV6-4 and TRBJ2-2, with no clear D. Trimming took 0 bases from V and 7 from J, leaving 3 bases between them. Germline V gene lookup returns CDR1 MRHNA and CDR2 SNTAGT. This CDR3 comprises 12 residues. Here the CDR3 reads CASSDSFGELFF. DNA of the CDR3: TGTGCCAGCAGTGACTCCTTCGGGGAGCTGTTTTTT.

This clone was seen a single time. V and J are TRBV3-1 (or the pseudogene TRBV3-2) and TRBJ2-3, with D perhaps TRBD1 (6 bases). The germline V gene has CDR1 LGHDT and CDR2 YNNKEL (reference sequence). This CDR3 spans 18 amino acids. Trimming removed 4 bases at V and 2 bases at J, with 22 bases between. This CDR3 is CASSPFADGTLSTDTQYF. The CDR3, as DNA: TGTGCCAGCAGCCCCTTCGCCGACGGGACACTATCCACAGATACGCAGTATTTT.

This clone was picked up one time. The chain is built from TRBV7-7 and TRBJ2-1, with D perhaps matching TRBD1 (6 bases). CDR3 length: 16 residues. Trimming removed 0 bases at V and 6 bases at J, with 15 bases between. From germline, CDR1 is SSHAT and CDR2 FNYEAQ (reference sequence). CDR3 nucleotides: TGTGCCAGCAGCTTAGCGATGGGCCGAGGGGGCAATGAGCAGTTCTTC. Its protein is CASSLAMGRGGNEQFF. Drawing the rest from reference TRBV7-7 and TRBJ2-1, the complete variable domain is GAGVSQSPRYKVTKRGQDVTLRCDPISSHATLYWYQQALGQGPEFLTYFNYEAQPDKSGLPSDRFSAERPEGSISTLTIQRTEQRDSAMYRCASSLAMGRGGNEQFFGPGTRLTVL.

This clone has just one count. The chain joins TRBV3-1 (or the pseudogene TRBV3-2) to TRBJ1-4; D call uncertain. CDR1 is LGHDT, CDR2 YNNKEL, per germline (reference sequence). Trimming took 2 bases from V and 7 from J, leaving 14 bases between them. The length of the CDR3 is 15 residues. The CDR3 nucleotides read TGTGCCAGCAGCCAAATTTTACGGGGAGGTGAAAAACTGTTTTTT. Its protein is CASSQILRGGEKLFF.

This clone was counted ten times or more. CDR3 DNA: TGTGCCAGCAGCGTCGGGGGGCGTTACAATGAGCAGTTCTTC. Its protein is CASSVGGRYNEQFF. The chain couples TRBV9 to TRBJ2-1; a weak D match, TRBD2 (7 bases). CDR3 length equals 14 residues. Germline CDR1 and CDR2: SGDLS and YYNGEE. Trimming left V 2 bases short and J 4 bases short, with 10 bases between.

The V and J genes are TRBV18 and TRBJ1-2, with D perhaps TRBD1 (5 bases). The germline CDR1 and CDR2 sequences are KGHSH and LQKENI. The CDR3 contains 13 residues. V dropped 3 bases and J dropped 8 bases, with 13 bases sitting between them. CDR3 nucleotide sequence: TGTGCCAGCTCACCGGGGCTTTTGGAAGGCTACACCTTC. Its translation: CASSPGLLEGYTF.

The chain joins TRBV5-5 to TRBJ1-2; a weak D match, TRBD1 (6 bases). The CDR3 is 15 residues long. Germline CDR1 and CDR2: SGHKS and YYEKEE (reference sequence). The V and J ends lost 3 bases and 3 bases respectively, with 15 bases between them. The CDR3 loop is CASSSHRVDDYGYTF. As DNA, the CDR3 is TGTGCCAGCAGCTCGCACAGGGTCGATGACTATGGCTACACCTTC.

The chain is built from TRBV12-3 or TRBV12-4 and TRBJ1-5, with D uncertain. V lost 3 bases and J lost 5, with 5 bases in between. The CDR3 is made up of 12 amino acids. CDR3 protein: CASSLVDQPQHF. The CDR3 DNA sequence: TGTGCCAGCAGTTTGGTAGATCAGCCCCAGCATTTT.

The chain combines TRBV27 with TRBJ2-5, with TRBD2 matching 10 bases. The V gene's germline CDR1 is MNHEY and CDR2 SMNVEV (reference sequence). This CDR3 has 16 amino acids. Unmatched junction bases numbered 14, after V lost 8 bases and J lost 5 bases. CDR3 sequence reads: CASSRGLAGARETQYF. CDR3 nucleotides: TGTGCCAGCTCTAGAGGGCTAGCGGGGGCGCGGGAGACCCAGTACTTC.

The V and J genes are TRBV15 and TRBJ2-3, with no clear D. The ends were cut back, 0 bases at V and 4 bases at J, with 8 bases in the middle. Germline-derived CDR1 and CDR2 are LNHNV and YYDKDF (reference sequence). The length of the CDR3 is 14 residues. CDR3 sequence: CATSRDGYADTQYF. DNA of the CDR3: TGTGCCACCAGCAGAGACGGGTACGCAGATACGCAGTATTTT.

The chain joins TRBV3-1 (or the pseudogene TRBV3-2) to TRBJ1-2; no definite D call. The germline V gene encodes CDR1 LGHDT and CDR2 YNNKEL (reference sequence). Trimming shortened V by 0 bases and J by 3 bases, and 11 bases separated the two germline ends. The CDR3 length is 15 residues. The chain's CDR3 is CASSQEGDWDYGYTF. CDR3 in DNA: TGTGCCAGCAGCCAAGAGGGAGATTGGGACTATGGCTACACCTTC.

V usage is TRBV28 and J usage is TRBJ1-5, with 9 nucleotides matching TRBD1. Germline V gene sequence: CDR1 MDHEN, CDR2 SYDVKM. The CDR3 covers 14 residues. Germline trimming cut 9 bases from V and 5 bases from J; bases unmatched to any gene: 8. The CDR3 DNA reads as TGTGCCAGTCGTCTAGGGACAGGGTATCAGCCCCAGCATTTT. It codes for CASRLGTGYQPQHF.

The CDR3 nucleotides are TGTGCCAGCAGGCCGGGTGACAGGACTGAAGCTTTCTTT. As protein: CASRPGDRTEAFF. V is TRBV28 and J is TRBJ1-1, with D perhaps matching TRBD1 (6 bases). The V and J ends lost 6 bases and 5 bases respectively, with 13 bases between them. Germline CDR1 reads MDHEN; CDR2 reads SYDVKM. The CDR3 is 13 residues long.

This clone was seen only a few times. In DNA, the CDR3 is TGTGCCAGCAGCAAAACCCCAGGGACCTACAATGAGCAGTTCTTC. Protein product: CASSKTPGTYNEQFF. The J gene is TRBJ2-1, the V gene TRBV21-1; the table's D call TRBD1 went unverified against the DNA. TRBV21-1 is recorded as a pseudogene. The CDR3 totals 15 residues.

The chain couples TRBV5-4 to TRBJ1-1; possibly TRBD1 for D (5 bases). CDR1 SGHNT and CDR2 YYREEE come from the germline V gene (reference sequence). There are 14 residues in the CDR3. V lost 0 bases to trimming and J lost 6 bases, with 12 bases between them. The CDR3 DNA follows: TGTGCCAGCAGCTTGGGTGGGGGGTATGCTGAAGCTTTCTTT. Translating it yields CASSLGGGYAEAFF.

The rearrangement joins TRBV7-8 to TRBJ1-6, with 7 bases fitting TRBD1. Germline loops: CDR1 SGHVS, CDR2 FQNEAQ. The length of the CDR3 is 16 residues. J lost 6 bases, V lost 3 bases, and 8 bases had no gene match. CDR3 residues: CASSFRRDSINSPLHF. The CDR3 DNA is TGTGCCAGCAGCTTCCGCCGGGACAGCATTAATTCACCCCTCCACTTT.

The V gene is TRBV13, the J gene TRBJ1-1; 7 bases are a match to TRBD1. J gave up 1 base and V 8 bases, and 10 bases lay outside the gene matches. The CDR3 runs 15 residues. Germline V gene data show CDR1 as PRHDT and CDR2 as FYEKMQ (reference sequence). Here the CDR3 DNA reads TGTGCCAGCCTCAGACCCGACAGGGAGAACACTGAAGCTTTCTTT. It translates to CASLRPDRENTEAFF.

The chain couples TRBV12-3 or TRBV12-4 to TRBJ1-5; no clear D gene. The ends were cut back, 5 bases at V and 9 bases at J, with 11 bases in the middle. The CDR3 runs to 12 residues. The CDR3 spells CASSQQLAPQHF. The DNA for the CDR3 is TGTGCCAGCAGTCAACAATTGGCGCCCCAGCATTTT.

The chain combines TRBV5-1 with TRBJ1-6, with 11 nucleotides matching TRBD1. The CDR3 runs to 15 residues. In germline, CDR1 is SGHRS, CDR2 YFSETQ. The J segment lost 8 bases and the V segment lost 4 bases, leaving 5 bases of the junction unmatched. CDR3 DNA sequence: TGCGCCAGCAGCCCGTGGACAGGGGGCGATTCACCCCTCCACTTT. This encodes CASSPWTGGDSPLHF. Full variable domain (missing parts from reference TRBV5-1 and TRBJ1-6): KAGVTQTPRYLIKTRGQQVTLSCSPISGHRSVSWYQQTPGQGLQFLFEYFSETQRNKGNFPGRFSGRQFSNSRSEMNVSTLELGDSALYLCASSPWTGGDSPLHFGNGTRLTVT.

The chain joins TRBV4-1 to TRBJ2-1; D is possibly TRBD2 (6 bases). This CDR3 region has 12 residues. Germline assignment: CDR1 MGHRA and CDR2 YSYEKL. Trimming took off 0 bases at V and 15 bases at J, with 12 bases between the two ends. CDR3 sequence reads: CASSQEGGVLFF. CDR3 DNA: TGCGCCAGCAGCCAAGAGGGAGGTGTGTTGTTCTTC.

The CDR3 DNA follows: TGCGCCAGCAGCCCAGGACAGGGGGCCGCCGGGGAGCTGTTTTTT. It codes for CASSPGQGAAGELFF. The chain is built from TRBV5-1 and TRBJ2-2, with TRBD1 matching over 11 bases. Per germline, CDR1 SGHRS and CDR2 YFSETQ. V dropped 4 bases and J dropped 6; count of bases not matched to a gene: 5. The CDR3 length is 15 residues.

The chain carries TRBV4-1 and TRBJ2-3; 8 bases map to TRBD1. V lost 4 bases and J lost 6; bases outside the gene matches: 12. The CDR3 extends over 16 amino acids. In germline, CDR1 is MGHRA, CDR2 YSYEKL. CDR3: CASSPLDRAGPDTQYF. The CDR3 DNA is TGCGCCAGCAGCCCCCTGGACAGGGCGGGTCCGGATACGCAGTATTTT.